This T cell receptor (beta chain) was documented in a study of immune characteristics of hereditary and idiopathic chronic pancreatitis. Broadly, across the study: The study profiled local pancreatic immune cells and TCRbeta repertoires in hereditary and idiopathic chronic pancreatitis compared with control organ donor pancreases. TCRbeta sequencing was performed on four or five control pancreases, 7 hereditary chronic pancreatitis pancreases and roughly 6 idiopathic chronic pancreatitis pancreases. The gDNA-based approach was selected because the approach required minimal in vitro experimental manipulation of T cells infiltrating the pancreas.

Chronic pancreatitis pancreas tissue was obtained from patients undergoing total pancreatectomy with islet autotransplantation (TPIAT). The chronic pancreatitis patients who were included had no known history of diabetes. Genomic DNA was extracted directly from bulk pancreas tissue, without T cell sorting, for TCRbeta sequencing. Pancreas tissues were collected consecutively from patients and organ donors at two US centers. Trimming removed 2 bases from V and 3 bases from J, leaving 11 bases between the germline ends. Reading the germline V gene gives CDR1 KGHSH and CDR2 LQKENI. The CDR3 runs 14 amino acids, cysteine and valine included. The CDR3 DNA has 42 bases and is translated from base 1. Broader findings and caveats from the paper: Compared with controls, TCRbeta repertoire diversity was significantly higher and clonality was lower in both chronic pancreatitis groups. Chronic pancreatitis caused by alcohol use was not included in the study. Patient tissue was available only at the time of TPIAT, so disease duration differences may have influenced immune findings. Numbers of productive TCR rearrangements correlated positively with disease severity scores among approximately 13 chronic pancreatitis patients. Vbeta-Jbeta gene family usage, including TRBV10, TRBV19, TRBV23 and TRBV5, differed between hereditary and idiopathic chronic pancreatitis.

Notes on this clone: The specificity of this receptor is unknown. No clone much larger than this one lies a single base away; base qualities are absent.

Receptor amplification or capture employed the immunoSEQ multiplex PCR assay. The TCRbeta CDR3 region and neighboring sequences were amplified from pancreatic genomic DNA and then sequenced. Per the original workflow: Productive clonality and productive rearrangement counts were measured along with repertoire diversity, which was expressed as a mean normalized Shannon-Wiener index. The nonparametric Mann-Whitney U test was used to compare repertoire metrics between the control and chronic pancreatitis groups. A shared clonotype was defined as a CDR3beta sequence with the same amino acid composition and length across subjects. TCRdb retrieved this table from immuneACCESS and kept in-frame rearrangements only. Not all clones are present; in checked studies, unresolved V genes account for under half, and no reason is known for the remainder. V and J calls and clone size are those listed in that table; D and trimming were worked out from the DNA. The sample table shows about 6,000 clones, and around 75% are seen once. Roughly 6.6% of the sample rests with the top ten.

The clonotype comes from a human donor with chronic pancreatitis. Sequenced material: pancreas tissue with hereditary chronic pancreatitis. The chain was built from TRBV18 and TRBJ2-7; TRBD2 might be the D gene, on 5 matching bases. CDR3 loop: CASSPRAAGYEQYV. At the DNA level, the sequence is TGTGCCAGCTCACCAAGGGCCGCGGGCTACGAGCAGTACGTC.